This entry features one T cell receptor (beta chain) sequence. This entry belongs to a study of blood T cell repertoires in COVID-19. In the study overall: Spain, Italy and the United States supplied samples that represented acute and convalescent COVID-19. In each case, the material was cDNA or gDNA derived from T cells, B-cell-depleted T cells, or PBMCs.

Using immunoSEQ multiplex PCR, the repertoire was profiled, and TCRdb retains in-frame clones only, with some absent. Of about 210,000 clones in the sample, 65% to 90% are singletons; the top ten hold about 2.1%. Germline CDR1 is SGHTA and CDR2 is FQGNSA. This CDR3 region has 14 residues. V lost 3 bases to trimming and J lost 6 bases, with 12 bases between them. This sequence joins TRBV7-2 and TRBJ1-5; TRBD1 is a possible D gene (5 bases). Sequenced sample: peripheral blood. The TCR originated in a middle-aged man who had recovered from COVID-19. This chain's CDR3 is CASSLRQGFQPQHF. Written as DNA, the CDR3 is TGTGCCAGCAGCTTGAGGCAGGGATTTCAGCCCCAGCATTTT.